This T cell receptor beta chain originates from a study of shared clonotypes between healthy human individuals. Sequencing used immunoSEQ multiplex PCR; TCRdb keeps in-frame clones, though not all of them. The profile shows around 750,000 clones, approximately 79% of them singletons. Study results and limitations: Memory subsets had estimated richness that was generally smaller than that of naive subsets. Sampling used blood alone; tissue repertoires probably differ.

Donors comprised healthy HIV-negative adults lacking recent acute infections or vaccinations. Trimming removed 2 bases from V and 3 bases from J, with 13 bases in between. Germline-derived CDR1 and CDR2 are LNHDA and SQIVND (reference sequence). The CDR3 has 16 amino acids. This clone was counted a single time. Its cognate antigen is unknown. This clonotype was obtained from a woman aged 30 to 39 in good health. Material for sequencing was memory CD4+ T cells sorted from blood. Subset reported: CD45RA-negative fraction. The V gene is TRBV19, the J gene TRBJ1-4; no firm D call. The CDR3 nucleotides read TGTGCCAGTAGTATATTGTTTCGGGCTCCTAATGAAAAACTGTTTTTT. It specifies CASSILFRAPNEKLFF.